A single sample gave rise to the 11 T cell receptor beta chains below, sequenced in a study of shared clonotypes between healthy human individuals. Repertoires were generated with immunoSEQ multiplex PCR, while TCRdb's copy carries only in-frame clones and drops some. The sample holds roughly 86,000 clones, almost 70% seen once. Sample: memory CD8+ T cells sorted from blood. Indicated subset: CD45RO+ cells pooled with CCR7-negative TemRA cells. The receptor set was obtained from a man aged 30-40 years in good health.

The V and J genes are TRBV7-2 and TRBJ1-1; D is uncertain. Germline-derived CDR1 and CDR2 are SGHTA and FQGNSA. Trimming left V 3 bases short and J 1 base short, with 6 bases between. The CDR3 contains 13 residues. The CDR3 here is CASSLKANTEAFF. Here the CDR3 DNA reads TGTGCCAGCAGCTTGAAGGCGAACACTGAAGCTTTCTTT. The full variable domain, its missing parts supplied by reference TRBV7-2 and TRBJ1-1, is GAGVSQSPSNKVTEKGKDVELRCDPISGHTALYWYRQSLGQGLEFLIYFQGNSAPDKSGLPSDRFSAERTGGSVSTLTIQRTQQEDSAVYLCASSLKANTEAFFGQGTRLTVV.

This clone showed up just a few times. The chain uses TRBV7-2 and TRBJ2-1, with D maybe TRBD1 (7 bases). The V and J ends lost 8 bases and 8 bases respectively, with 22 bases between them. CDR3 size: 15 residues. The germline V gene encodes CDR1 SGHTA and CDR2 FQGNSA. The CDR3 DNA follows: TGTGCCAGCGGGGGGAGTTCCACAGGGGTGGATGAGCAGTTCTTC. It encodes CASGGSSTGVDEQFF.

There are a few counts of this clone. CDR3 in amino acids: CASSPRYGGEVYGYTF. The CDR3 nucleotides are TGCGCCAGCAGCCCGCGCTACGGAGGGGAGGTCTATGGCTACACCTTC. The chain joins TRBV4-3 to TRBJ1-2; TRBD1 is a possible D gene (5 bases). Deletions cut 4 bases from V and 4 bases from J, with 19 bases between. CDR1 is LGHNA and CDR2 is YSLEER in the germline V gene. The CDR3 loop spans 16 amino acids.

In DNA, the CDR3 is TGTGCCAGTAGTATAGGACTAGCGGCAGATACGCAGTATTTT. This sequence encodes CASSIGLAADTQYF. This chain connects TRBV19 to TRBJ2-3; 9 bases match TRBD2. With 1 base clipped from V and 4 bases from J, the junction kept 0 bases outside the gene matches. Germline V gene lookup returns CDR1 LNHDA and CDR2 SQIVND (reference sequence). The CDR3 sequence is 14 residues long.

The V call is TRBV7-6, the J call TRBJ2-6, with D possibly being TRBD2 (7 bases). CDR3 length: 18 amino acids. Germline-derived CDR1 and CDR2 are SGHVS and FNYEAQ. V lost 1 base, J lost 0 bases, and 13 bases lay in between. The chain's CDR3 is CASSLDLGGASGANVLTF. The CDR3 nucleotides are TGTGCCAGCAGCTTAGATCTGGGGGGGGCCTCTGGGGCCAACGTCCTGACTTTC.

The rearrangement links TRBV29-1 to TRBJ2-7; 8 nucleotides align to TRBD1. V lost 2 bases to trimming and J lost 1 base; unmatched junction nucleotides: 10. The CDR3 sequence is 16 residues long. The V gene's germline CDR1 is SQVTM and CDR2 ANQGSEA. CDR3 nucleotide sequence: TGCAGCGTTGAATTAGTCGGACAGGGTTCTTCCTACGAGCAGTACTTC. Encoded protein: CSVELVGQGSSYEQYF.

The CDR3: CSATYNEQFF. CDR3 bases: TGCAGTGCTACATACAATGAGCAGTTCTTC. The chain combines TRBV20-1 with TRBJ2-1; D not resolved. The germline V gene encodes CDR1 DFQATT and CDR2 SNEGSKA (reference sequence). This CDR3 is 10 amino acids long. The V gene lost 4 bases and the J gene lost 4 bases, with 2 bases spanning the gap.

This clone was observed a few times. The V and J genes are TRBV6-4 and TRBJ2-3; D is undetermined. The V gene lost 2 bases and the J gene lost 1 base, with 7 bases spanning the gap. The CDR3 is 14 amino acids. Germline-derived CDR1 and CDR2 are MRHNA and SNTAGT. DNA for the CDR3: TGTGCCAGCAGTGACAGACCCGGCACAGATACGCAGTATTTT. Translated, it gives CASSDRPGTDTQYF.

This clone was recorded a few times. V usage is TRBV7-6 and J usage is TRBJ2-1, with D tentatively TRBD1 or TRBD2 (6 bases each). Germline values: CDR1 SGHVS, CDR2 FNYEAQ. The CDR3 covers 18 residues. The germline V and J ends were trimmed by 3 bases and 5 bases, with 23 bases remaining between them. CDR3: CASSFRGAITTTDNEQFF. The CDR3, as DNA: TGTGCCAGCAGCTTTAGGGGGGCGATAACTACTACCGACAATGAGCAGTTCTTC.

This clone was recorded at least ten times. This sequence joins TRBV7-3 and TRBJ2-1; no clear D. The CDR3 spans 16 residues. The germline V and J ends were trimmed by 5 bases and 0 bases, with 14 bases remaining between them. Germline loops: CDR1 SGHTA, CDR2 FQGTGA. The CDR3 DNA reads TGTGCCAGCAGCCTATTAGAGGCGGCCTCCTACAATGAGCAGTTCTTC. Protein product: CASSLLEAASYNEQFF.

This clone was counted between two and nine times. CDR3 in DNA: TGTGCCAGCAGCCCCGAAACCGGGACAGGGGGACAGCCCCAGCATTTT. The encoded protein is CASSPETGTGGQPQHF. The chain employs TRBV4-2 and TRBJ1-5; TRBD1 matches at 11 bases. With 4 bases clipped from V and 7 bases from J, the junction kept 9 bases outside the gene matches. Germline V gives CDR1 LGHNA, CDR2 YNFKEQ. The CDR3 is 16 residues long.